This T cell receptor (beta chain) was sequenced in a study of T cell responses to AZD1222 COVID-19 vaccine. Study-wide background: Pooled samples include second doses given at about 4 or 12 weeks. Study-wide findings and caveats: CD4 TCRs linked to vaccination spanned spike, dominating at 160-218 and 743-854.

Concerning this clone: The antigen is not known.

Trimming removed 4 bases from V and 1 base from J, with 5 bases in between. The CDR3 covers 12 residues. Data came from immunoSEQ multiplex PCR; TCRdb stores just in-frame clones and leaves some out. Seen here are approximately 100,000 clones, 90% to 95% observed once, and the top ten hold about 50%. The chain links TRBV12-3 or TRBV12-4 to TRBJ2-7; no firm D call. The sequence was collected from an adult in good health. The source material was peripheral blood, sampled on day 0 of AZD1222 vaccination. CDR3 region: CASSSLSYEQYF. The CDR3 DNA sequence: TGTGCCAGCAGTTCTCTATCCTACGAGCAGTACTTC.